These 25 T cell receptor beta chains came from one sample sequenced in a study of T cells in Graves' hyperthyroidism and ophthalmopathy. TCR beta CDR3 sequences were amplified from RNA transcripts. HTBI primers were used for first-round RT-PCR of the TCR CDR3. TCRdb used MiXCR to reprocess the multiplex PCR reads, holding one entry per CDR3 protein. The profile shows around 620,000 distinct CDR3 sequences, more than 13% of them singletons. The sequenced sample consisted of blood. These TCRs come from a woman in her late teens or twenties with Graves' ophthalmopathy.

The CDR3 spells CTVRIGHGYTF. The CDR3 DNA follows: TGTACAGTACGAATAGGGCATGGCTACACCTTC. This sequence joins TRBV2 and TRBJ1-2; D unresolved. The CDR3 consists of 11 residues. Per the germline V gene, CDR1 is SNHLY and CDR2 is FYNNEI. The whole variable domain, filled in from reference TRBV2 and TRBJ1-2, reads EPEVTQTPSHQVTQMGQEVILRCVPISNHLYFYWYRQILGQKVEFLVSFYNNEISEKSEIFDDQFSVERPDGSNFTLKIRSTKLEDSAMYFCTVRIGHGYTFGSGTRLTVV.

There are many counts of this clonotype. This chain connects TRBV20-1 to TRBJ1-5, with D perhaps matching TRBD1 (6 bases). Germline values: CDR1 DFQATT, CDR2 SNEGSKA (reference sequence). This CDR3 has 17 amino acids. V was pared by 3 bases and J by 0 bases, with 18 bases between. In nucleotides, the CDR3 is TGCAGTGCTAGTTTAAATGGACAGTTAGATAGCAATCAGCCCCAGCATTTT. Its protein product is CSASLNGQLDSNQPQHF.

This clonotype was seen only a few times. The chain joins TRBV15 to TRBJ2-3, with D unclear. The length of the CDR3 is 15 residues. Germline assignment: CDR1 LNHNV and CDR2 YYDKDF (reference sequence). V lost 0 bases, J lost 2 bases, and 9 bases lay in between. The CDR3 DNA reads as TGTGCCACCAGCAGAGAGGGCAACCCCACAGATACGCAGTATTTT. It encodes CATSREGNPTDTQYF.

The gene calls are TRBV28 and TRBJ2-1; D may be TRBD1 or TRBD2 (5 bases each). V gave up 6 bases and J gave up 2 bases, with 14 bases separating them. The CDR3 totals 15 residues. Germline-derived CDR1 and CDR2 are MDHEN and SYDVKM. The CDR3, as DNA: TGTGCCAGCAGCGGCCTCAAGGGACCCTACAATGAGCAGTTCTTC. Protein product: CASSGLKGPYNEQFF.

This clonotype was detected ten times or more. This chain uses TRBV20-1 with TRBJ2-3; TRBD2 aligns across 9 bases. The CDR3 spans 17 residues. V trimming: 3 bases; J trimming: 3 bases; junction bases outside the gene matches: 13. The germline V gene encodes CDR1 DFQATT and CDR2 SNEGSKA (reference sequence). Here the CDR3 DNA reads TGCAGTGCTAGGGACCCAGGGTATACTAGCGGGACAGATACGCAGTATTTT. It translates to CSARDPGYTSGTDTQYF.

This clonotype showed up many times. This chain uses TRBV20-1 with TRBJ2-7; 10 bases map to TRBD1. V lost 6 bases, J lost 2 bases, and 1 base stayed unmatched. There are 12 residues in the CDR3. From germline, CDR1 is DFQATT and CDR2 SNEGSKA (reference sequence). The CDR3 region is CSAGTGAYEQYF. DNA for the CDR3: TGCAGTGCGGGGACAGGGGCCTACGAGCAGTACTTC.

The chain has TRBV6-1 and TRBJ2-4; D is possibly TRBD2 (5 bases). V was clipped by 5 bases and J by 6 bases, with 20 bases between them. Germline CDR1 is MNHNS and CDR2 is SASEGT. The CDR3 is made up of 16 amino acids. The CDR3: CASSPTHTTAGNIQYF. The CDR3 coding sequence is TGTGCCAGCAGTCCGACCCACACGACGGCGGGAAACATTCAGTACTTC.

This clonotype has more than one count but fewer than ten. This CDR3 is CASSFPPNDPNYGYTF. DNA for the CDR3: TGTGCCAGCAGCTTCCCGCCGAACGACCCTAACTATGGCTACACCTTC. The chain carries TRBV7-2 and TRBJ1-2; D unclear. Germline-derived CDR1 and CDR2 are SGHTA and FQGNSA. Trimming removed 3 bases at V and 0 bases at J, with 14 bases between. The CDR3 is 16 amino acids. Drawing the rest from reference TRBV7-2 and TRBJ1-2, the complete variable domain is GAGVSQSPSNKVTEKGKDVELRCDPISGHTALYWYRQSLGQGLEFLIYFQGNSAPDKSGLPSDRFSAERTGGSVSTLTIQRTQQEDSAVYLCASSFPPNDPNYGYTFGSGTRLTVV.

This chain uses TRBV10-3 with TRBJ1-5; tentatively, D is TRBD1 (5 bases). Germline lookup yields CDR1 ENHRY and CDR2 SYGVKD. Deletions cut 4 bases from V and 7 bases from J, with 14 bases between. The CDR3 runs to 14 residues. The CDR3 spells CAISGGTDGQPQHF. The DNA of the CDR3 is TGTGCCATCAGTGGAGGGACGGACGGCCAGCCCCAGCATTTT.

This clonotype was observed at least ten times. V gene TRBV12-3 or TRBV12-4 combines with J gene TRBJ1-5; no reliable D call. This CDR3 has 13 amino acids. V shed 7 bases and J shed 7 bases, with 14 bases lying between them. The CDR3: CASTLGGGQPQHF. CDR3 DNA sequence: TGTGCCAGCACCTTGGGCGGCGGGCAGCCCCAGCATTTT.

In this sample, this clonotype turned up many times. The genes are TRBV5-1 and TRBJ1-1, with 9 bases aligning to TRBD1. The V and J ends lost 3 bases and 4 bases, in that order; junction bases with no gene match: 4. From germline, CDR1 is SGHRS and CDR2 YFSETQ. The CDR3 extends over 14 amino acids. Written as DNA, the CDR3 is TGCGCCAGCAGCTCGACAGGGGGTTTCACTGAAGCTTTCTTT. This gives the protein CASSSTGGFTEAFF.

Regarding this clonotype: A read error may account for a junction end that differs from germline. The chain links TRBV19 to TRBJ2-2; 12 positions agree with TRBD2. Per germline, CDR1 LNHDA and CDR2 SQIVND (reference sequence). The CDR3 consists of 20 residues. The CDR3 DNA follows: TGTGCCAGTAGTCCGCTCACTCGGACTAGCGGGATAGGGTCGTCCGGGGAGCTGCTTTTT. It translates to CASSPLTRTSGIGSSGELLF.

This clonotype has ten or more counts. The chain has TRBV7-2 and TRBJ2-7; D may be TRBD2 (5 bases). The CDR3 runs to 18 residues. Germline CDR1 is SGHTA and CDR2 is FQGNSA. V was shortened by 8 bases and J by 1 base, with 27 bases between the two germline ends. For the CDR3, the DNA is TGTGCCAGCCCCTCTCTAGCCCTAGGAAGCCTGAATTCCTACGAGCAGTACTTC. Its translation: CASPSLALGSLNSYEQYF.

There are many counts of this clonotype. This sequence joins TRBV7-6 and TRBJ2-1; possible D gene TRBD2, 6 bases. The CDR3 runs 14 residues. Trimming took off 3 bases at V and 3 bases at J, with 9 bases between the two ends. CDR1 is SGHVS, CDR2 FNYEAQ, per germline. CDR3 residues: CASSFGSGYNEQFF. As DNA, the CDR3 is TGTGCCAGCAGCTTTGGTAGCGGCTACAATGAGCAGTTCTTC.

This clonotype was detected ten times or more. V and J are TRBV3-1 and TRBJ2-5; D remains ambiguous. Deletions cut 2 bases from V and 5 bases from J, with 3 bases between. The CDR3 has 11 residues. Germline CDR1 LGHDT, CDR2 YNNKEL (reference sequence). CDR3: CASSQLETQYF. The DNA of the CDR3 is TGTGCCAGCAGCCAACTGGAGACCCAGTACTTC.

The chain recombines TRBV27 with TRBJ2-1; D is possibly TRBD2 (6 bases). V was shortened by 3 bases and J by 7 bases, with 13 bases between the two germline ends. The CDR3 consists of 14 residues. Per germline, CDR1 MNHEY and CDR2 SMNVEV (reference sequence). CDR3: CASSFAGYGNEQFF. The CDR3 nucleotides are TGTGCCAGCAGTTTTGCGGGGTATGGGAATGAGCAGTTCTTC.

This clonotype showed up many times. V is TRBV6-2 or TRBV6-3 and J is TRBJ2-5; 10 bases align to TRBD2. CDR1 MNHEY and CDR2 SVGEGT come from the germline V gene. The CDR3 length is 16 residues. The trim removed 0 bases at V and 4 bases at J, leaving 5 bases unmatched. CDR3 sequence: CASSYSTSGFGETQYF. The CDR3 DNA reads as TGTGCCAGCAGTTACTCGACTAGCGGGTTTGGAGAGACCCAGTACTTC.

This clonotype was observed at least ten times. J is TRBJ2-5 and V is TRBV20-1; the match to TRBD1 covers 9 bases. CDR1 and CDR2 from the germline V gene are DFQATT and SNEGSKA (reference sequence). Trimming took 0 bases from V and 0 from J; bases not matched to a gene: 5. The CDR3 totals 16 residues. The CDR3, as DNA: TGCAGTGCTAGAGATGTATACAGGGGGCACCAAGAGACCCAGTACTTC. Its protein product is CSARDVYRGHQETQYF.

This clonotype has only a few counts. V usage is TRBV29-1 and J usage is TRBJ2-2; the D gene is possibly TRBD1 (6 bases). The CDR3 contains 14 residues. Germline CDR1 SQVTM, CDR2 ANQGSEA. Trimming cost V 4 bases and J 0 bases, with 9 bases left between them. CDR3: CSVGQGSNTGELFF. The CDR3 DNA reads TGCAGCGTTGGGCAGGGGTCGAACACCGGGGAGCTGTTTTTT.

The J gene is TRBJ2-2, the V gene TRBV9; no reliable D call. V was trimmed by 2 bases and J by 7 bases, leaving 6 bases between them. Looked up from germline, CDR1 is SGDLS and CDR2 is YYNGEE. The CDR3 spans 12 residues. As DNA, the CDR3 is TGTGCCAGCAGCGTTAGTGGCGGGGAGCTGTTTTTT. It is translated as CASSVSGGELFF.

This clonotype was detected many times. This chain links TRBV3-1 with TRBJ1-2; 7 positions agree with TRBD1. The CDR3 has 14 amino acids. Germline lookup yields CDR1 LGHDT and CDR2 YNNKEL (reference sequence). J gave up 4 bases and V 5 bases, and 7 bases lay outside the gene matches. CDR3 protein: CASSSRAGGYGYTF. CDR3 in DNA: TGTGCCAGCAGCTCCAGGGCAGGGGGCTATGGCTACACCTTC. Looking up the rest from reference TRBV3-1 and TRBJ1-2 gives the full variable domain: DTAVSQTPKYLVTQMGNDKSIKCEQNLGHDTMYWYKQDSKKFLKIMFSYNNKELIINETVPNRFSPKSPDKAHLNLHINSLELGDSAVYFCASSSRAGGYGYTFGSGTRLTVV.

This clonotype has at least ten counts. This sequence joins TRBV28 and TRBJ2-2, with 7 bases aligning to TRBD1. This CDR3 comprises 14 residues. V lost 6 bases and J lost 5; bases outside the gene matches: 6. Per the germline V gene, CDR1 is MDHEN and CDR2 is SYDVKM. The CDR3 sequence: CASRQTGLTGELFF. For the CDR3, the DNA is TGTGCCAGCAGGCAGACAGGGTTGACCGGGGAGCTGTTTTTT.

This clonotype was counted a few times. The gene calls are TRBV29-1 and TRBJ1-5; D is undetermined. CDR3 length equals 14 residues. Germline CDR1 is SQVTM and CDR2 is ANQGSEA. Trimming removed 2 bases from V and 6 bases from J, with 14 bases in between. DNA for the CDR3: TGCAGCGTTGAATACAGTCCTTGGGGTCAGCCCCAGCATTTT. This sequence encodes CSVEYSPWGQPQHF.

This clonotype was observed many times. The chain joins TRBV28 to TRBJ2-7; a weak D match, TRBD2 (6 bases). Germline V lookup: CDR1 MDHEN, CDR2 SYDVKM. V gave up 6 bases and J gave up 3 bases, with 12 bases separating them. The CDR3 sequence is 13 residues long. The CDR3 DNA sequence: TGTGCCAGCAGAACCGTGGGAGGCTACGAGCAGTACTTC. It specifies CASRTVGGYEQYF.

In this sample, this clonotype turned up many times. The gene calls are TRBV7-4 and TRBJ2-1; the D is unclear. This CDR3 region has 16 residues. V was pared by 5 bases and J by 7 bases, with 21 bases between. Per germline, CDR1 SGHVT and CDR2 SQSDAQ. The CDR3 coding sequence is TGTGCCAGCAGCAAGAGCGACTCAACCTCTTGGAATGAGCAGTTCTTC. This translates into CASSKSDSTSWNEQFF.